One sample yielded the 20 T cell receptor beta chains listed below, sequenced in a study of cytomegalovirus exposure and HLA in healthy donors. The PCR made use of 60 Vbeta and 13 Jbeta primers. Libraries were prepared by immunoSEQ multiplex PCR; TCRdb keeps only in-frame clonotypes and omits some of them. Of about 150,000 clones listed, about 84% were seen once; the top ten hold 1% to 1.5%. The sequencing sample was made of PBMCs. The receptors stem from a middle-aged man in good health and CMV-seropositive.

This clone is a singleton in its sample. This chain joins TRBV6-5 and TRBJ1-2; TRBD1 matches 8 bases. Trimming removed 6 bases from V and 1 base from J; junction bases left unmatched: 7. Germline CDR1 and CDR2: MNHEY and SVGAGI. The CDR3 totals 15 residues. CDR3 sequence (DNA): TGTGCCAGCAGACCCAGGACAGGGAGTAACTATGGCTACACCTTC. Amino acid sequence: CASRPRTGSNYGYTF.

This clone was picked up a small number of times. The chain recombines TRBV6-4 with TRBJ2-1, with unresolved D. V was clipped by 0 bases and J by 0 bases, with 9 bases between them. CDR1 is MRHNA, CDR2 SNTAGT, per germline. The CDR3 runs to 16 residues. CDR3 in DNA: TGTGCCAGCAGTGACTCGCCAGGTAGCTCCTACAATGAGCAGTTCTTC. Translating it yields CASSDSPGSSYNEQFF.

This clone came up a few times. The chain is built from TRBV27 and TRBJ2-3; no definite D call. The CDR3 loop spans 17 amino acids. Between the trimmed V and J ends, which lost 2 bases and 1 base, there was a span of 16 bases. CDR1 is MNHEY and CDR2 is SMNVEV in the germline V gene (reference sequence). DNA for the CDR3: TGTGCCAGCAGTTTACAGGTACAGAAAAAGGGCACAGATACGCAGTATTTT. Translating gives CASSLQVQKKGTDTQYF.

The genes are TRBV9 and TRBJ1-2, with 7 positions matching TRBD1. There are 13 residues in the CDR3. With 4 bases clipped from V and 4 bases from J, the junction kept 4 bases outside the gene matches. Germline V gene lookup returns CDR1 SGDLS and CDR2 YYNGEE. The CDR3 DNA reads TGTGCCAGCAGCATCCGGGACAGCTATGGCTACACCTTC. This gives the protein CASSIRDSYGYTF.

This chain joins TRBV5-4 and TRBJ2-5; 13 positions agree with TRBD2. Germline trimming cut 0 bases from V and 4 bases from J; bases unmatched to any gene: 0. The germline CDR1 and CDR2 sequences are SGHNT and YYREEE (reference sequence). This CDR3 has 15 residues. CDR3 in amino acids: CASSLGLAGGETQYF. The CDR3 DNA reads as TGTGCCAGCAGCTTGGGACTAGCGGGAGGAGAGACCCAGTACTTC. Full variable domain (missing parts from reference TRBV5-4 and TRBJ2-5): ETGVTQSPTHLIKTRGQQVTLRCSSQSGHNTVSWYQQALGQGPQFIFQYYREEENGRGNFPPRFSGLQFPNYSSELNVNALELDDSALYLCASSLGLAGGETQYFGPGTRLLVL.

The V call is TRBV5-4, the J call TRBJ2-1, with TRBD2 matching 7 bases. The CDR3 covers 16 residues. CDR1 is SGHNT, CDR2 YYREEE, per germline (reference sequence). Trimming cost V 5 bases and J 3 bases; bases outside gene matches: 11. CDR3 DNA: TGTGCCAGCAGGCCCGGACTAGGAGGGCTCTACAATGAGCAGTTCTTC. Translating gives CASRPGLGGLYNEQFF.

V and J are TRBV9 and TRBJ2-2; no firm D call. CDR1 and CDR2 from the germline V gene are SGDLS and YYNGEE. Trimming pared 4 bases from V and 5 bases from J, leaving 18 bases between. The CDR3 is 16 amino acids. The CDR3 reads CASSPHSLVATGELFF. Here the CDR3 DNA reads TGTGCCAGCAGCCCACACAGTTTGGTTGCGACCGGGGAGCTGTTTTTT.

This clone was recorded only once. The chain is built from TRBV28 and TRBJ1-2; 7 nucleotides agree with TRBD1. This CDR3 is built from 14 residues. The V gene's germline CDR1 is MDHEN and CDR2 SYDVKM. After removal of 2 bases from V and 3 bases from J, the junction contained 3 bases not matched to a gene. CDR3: CASSLGGQDYGYTF. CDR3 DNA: TGTGCCAGCAGTTTAGGAGGACAGGACTATGGCTACACCTTC.

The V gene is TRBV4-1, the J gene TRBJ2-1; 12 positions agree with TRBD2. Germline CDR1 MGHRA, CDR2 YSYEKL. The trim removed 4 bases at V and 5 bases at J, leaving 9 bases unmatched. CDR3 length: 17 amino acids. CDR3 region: CASSRLLLAGGHNEQFF. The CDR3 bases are TGCGCCAGCAGCCGCCTCCTACTAGCGGGGGGACACAATGAGCAGTTCTTC.

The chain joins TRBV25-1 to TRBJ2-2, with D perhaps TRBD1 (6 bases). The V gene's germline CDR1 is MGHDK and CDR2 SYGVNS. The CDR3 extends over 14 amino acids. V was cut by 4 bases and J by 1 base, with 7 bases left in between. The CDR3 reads CASSVQGNTGELFF. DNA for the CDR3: TGTGCCAGCAGTGTACAGGGGAACACCGGGGAGCTGTTTTTT.

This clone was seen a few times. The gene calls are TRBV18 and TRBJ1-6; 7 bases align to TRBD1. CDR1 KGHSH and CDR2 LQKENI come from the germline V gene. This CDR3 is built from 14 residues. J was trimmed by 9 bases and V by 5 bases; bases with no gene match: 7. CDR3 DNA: TGTGCCAGCTCATCCGGACAGGATGGTTCACCCCTCCACTTT. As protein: CASSSGQDGSPLHF. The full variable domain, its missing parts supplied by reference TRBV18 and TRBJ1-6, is NAGVMQNPRHLVRRRGQEARLRCSPMKGHSHVYWYRQLPEEGLKFMVYLQKENIIDESGMPKERFSAEFPKEGPSILRIQQVVRGDSAAYFCASSSGQDGSPLHFGNGTRLTVT.

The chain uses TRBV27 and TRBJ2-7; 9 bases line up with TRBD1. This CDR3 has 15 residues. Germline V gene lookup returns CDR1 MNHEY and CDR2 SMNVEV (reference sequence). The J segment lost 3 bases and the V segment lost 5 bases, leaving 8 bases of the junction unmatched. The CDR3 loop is CASSPSDRGIYEQYF. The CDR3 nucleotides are TGTGCCAGCAGTCCCTCGGACAGGGGAATCTACGAGCAGTACTTC.

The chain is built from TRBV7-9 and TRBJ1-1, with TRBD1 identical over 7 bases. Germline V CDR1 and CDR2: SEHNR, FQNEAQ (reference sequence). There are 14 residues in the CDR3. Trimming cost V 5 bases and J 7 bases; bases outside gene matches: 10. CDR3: CASSLRTGWSEAFF. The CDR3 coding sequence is TGTGCCAGCAGCCTCCGGACAGGATGGAGTGAAGCTTTCTTT.

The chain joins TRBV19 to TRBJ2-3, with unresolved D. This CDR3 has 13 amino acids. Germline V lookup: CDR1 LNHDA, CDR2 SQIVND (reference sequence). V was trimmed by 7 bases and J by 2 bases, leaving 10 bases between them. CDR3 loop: CASKERTTDTQYF. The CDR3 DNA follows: TGTGCCAGTAAAGAGAGAACCACAGATACGCAGTATTTT. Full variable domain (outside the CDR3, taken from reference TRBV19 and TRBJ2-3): DGGITQSPKYLFRKEGQNVTLSCEQNLNHDAMYWYRQDPGQGLRLIYYSQIVNDFQKGDIAEGYSVSREKKESFPLTVTSAQKNPTAFYLCASKERTTDTQYFGPGTRLTVL.

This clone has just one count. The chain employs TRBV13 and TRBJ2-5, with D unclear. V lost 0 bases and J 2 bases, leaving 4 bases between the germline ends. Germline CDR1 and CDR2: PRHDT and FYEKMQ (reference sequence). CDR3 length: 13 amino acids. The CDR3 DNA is TGTGCCAGCAGCTTAGGCCTTCAAGAGACCCAGTACTTC. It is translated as CASSLGLQETQYF. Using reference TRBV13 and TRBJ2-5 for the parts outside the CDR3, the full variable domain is AAGVIQSPRHLIKEKRETATLKCYPIPRHDTVYWYQQGPGQDPQFLISFYEKMQSDKGSIPDRFSAQQFSDYHSELNMSSLELGDSALYFCASSLGLQETQYFGPGTRLLVL.

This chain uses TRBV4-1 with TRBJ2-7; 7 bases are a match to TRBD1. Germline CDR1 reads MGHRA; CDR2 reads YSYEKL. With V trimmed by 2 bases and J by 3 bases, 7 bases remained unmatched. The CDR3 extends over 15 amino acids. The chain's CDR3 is CASSQNRGRDYEQYF. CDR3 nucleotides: TGCGCCAGCAGCCAAAACAGGGGTAGGGACTACGAGCAGTACTTC.

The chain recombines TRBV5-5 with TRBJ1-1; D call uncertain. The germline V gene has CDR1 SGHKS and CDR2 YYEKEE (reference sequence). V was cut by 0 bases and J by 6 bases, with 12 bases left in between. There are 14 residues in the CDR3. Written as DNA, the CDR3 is TGTGCCAGCAGCTTGGCCCGGGTGGTGGCTGAAGCTTTCTTT. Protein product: CASSLARVVAEAFF.

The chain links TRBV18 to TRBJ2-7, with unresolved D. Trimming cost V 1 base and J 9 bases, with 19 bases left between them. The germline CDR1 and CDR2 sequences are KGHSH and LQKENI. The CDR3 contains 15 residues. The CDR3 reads CASSPRVATGFVQYF. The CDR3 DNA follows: TGTGCCAGCTCACCACGAGTTGCAACGGGTTTTGTGCAGTACTTC. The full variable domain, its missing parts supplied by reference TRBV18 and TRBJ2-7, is NAGVMQNPRHLVRRRGQEARLRCSPMKGHSHVYWYRQLPEEGLKFMVYLQKENIIDESGMPKERFSAEFPKEGPSILRIQQVVRGDSAAYFCASSPRVATGFVQYFGPGTRLTVT.

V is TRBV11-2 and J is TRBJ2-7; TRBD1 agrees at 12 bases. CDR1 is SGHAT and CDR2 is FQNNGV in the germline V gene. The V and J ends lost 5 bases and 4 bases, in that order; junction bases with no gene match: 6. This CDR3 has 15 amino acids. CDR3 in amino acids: CASSTPGQGAYEQYF. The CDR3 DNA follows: TGTGCCAGCAGCACCCCGGGACAGGGGGCTTACGAGCAGTACTTC. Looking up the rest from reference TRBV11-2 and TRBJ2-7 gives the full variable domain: EAGVAQSPRYKIIEKRQSVAFWCNPISGHATLYWYQQILGQGPKLLIQFQNNGVVDDSQLPKDRFSAERLKGVDSTLKIQPAKLEDSAVYLCASSTPGQGAYEQYFGPGTRLTVT.

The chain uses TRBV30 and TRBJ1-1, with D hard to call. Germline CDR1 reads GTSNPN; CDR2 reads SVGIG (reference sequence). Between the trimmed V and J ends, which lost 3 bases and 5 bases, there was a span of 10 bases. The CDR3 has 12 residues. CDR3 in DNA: TGTGCCTGGAGAGAGAGGAGTACTGAAGCTTTCTTT. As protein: CAWRERSTEAFF.